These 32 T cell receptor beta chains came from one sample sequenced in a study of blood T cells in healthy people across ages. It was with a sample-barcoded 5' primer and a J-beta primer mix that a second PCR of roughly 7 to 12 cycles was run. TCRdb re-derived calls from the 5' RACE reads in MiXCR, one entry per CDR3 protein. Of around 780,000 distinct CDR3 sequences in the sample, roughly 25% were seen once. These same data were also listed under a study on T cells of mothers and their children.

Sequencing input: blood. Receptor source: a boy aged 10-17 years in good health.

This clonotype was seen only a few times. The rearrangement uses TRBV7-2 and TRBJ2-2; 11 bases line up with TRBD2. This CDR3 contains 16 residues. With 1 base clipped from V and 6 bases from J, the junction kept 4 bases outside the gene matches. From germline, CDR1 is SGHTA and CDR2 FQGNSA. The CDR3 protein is CASSLVAGGLAGELFF. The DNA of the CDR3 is TGTGCCAGCAGCTTAGTAGCGGGGGGGCTGGCCGGGGAGCTGTTTTTT.

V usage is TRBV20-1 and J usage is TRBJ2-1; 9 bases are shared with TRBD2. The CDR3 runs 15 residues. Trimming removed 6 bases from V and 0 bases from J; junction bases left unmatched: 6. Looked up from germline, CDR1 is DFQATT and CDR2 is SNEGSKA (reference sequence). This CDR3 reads CSARGGASSYNEQFF. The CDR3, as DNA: TGCAGTGCCCGCGGGGGGGCAAGCTCCTACAATGAGCAGTTCTTC.

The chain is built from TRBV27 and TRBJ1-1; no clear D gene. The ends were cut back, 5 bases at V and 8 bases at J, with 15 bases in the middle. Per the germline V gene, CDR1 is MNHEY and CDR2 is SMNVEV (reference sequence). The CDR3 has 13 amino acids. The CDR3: CASSGGHGPEAFF. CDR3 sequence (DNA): TGTGCCAGCAGTGGCGGGCACGGACCAGAAGCTTTCTTT.

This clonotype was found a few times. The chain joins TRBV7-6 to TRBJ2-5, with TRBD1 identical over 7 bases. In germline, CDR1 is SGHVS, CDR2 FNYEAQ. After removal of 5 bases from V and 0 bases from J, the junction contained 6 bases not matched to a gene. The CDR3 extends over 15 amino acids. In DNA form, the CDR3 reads TGTGCCAGCAGCGCCGGGACAGCCTACCAAGAGACCCAGTACTTC. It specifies CASSAGTAYQETQYF.

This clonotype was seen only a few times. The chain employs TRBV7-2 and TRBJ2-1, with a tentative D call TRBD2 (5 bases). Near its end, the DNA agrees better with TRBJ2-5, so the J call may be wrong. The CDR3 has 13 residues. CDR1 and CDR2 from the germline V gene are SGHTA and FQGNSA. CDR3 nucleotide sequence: TGTGCCAGCAGAGAGGGTTCGATTGGGACCCAGTACTTC. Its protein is CASREGSIGTQYF.

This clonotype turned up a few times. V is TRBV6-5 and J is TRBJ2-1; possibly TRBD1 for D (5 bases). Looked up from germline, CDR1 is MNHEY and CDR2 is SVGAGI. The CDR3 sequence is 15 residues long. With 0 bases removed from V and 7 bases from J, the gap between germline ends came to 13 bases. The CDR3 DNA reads TGTGCCAGCAGTTACTCAAGGGGCCTCGGGAATGAGCAGTTCTTC. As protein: CASSYSRGLGNEQFF.

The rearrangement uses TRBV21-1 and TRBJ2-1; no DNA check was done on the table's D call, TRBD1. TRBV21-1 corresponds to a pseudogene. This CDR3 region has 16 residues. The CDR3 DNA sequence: TGTGCCAGCAGCAAAGAACGGGGACAGGCCTACAATGAGCAGTTCTTC. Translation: CASSKERGQAYNEQFF.

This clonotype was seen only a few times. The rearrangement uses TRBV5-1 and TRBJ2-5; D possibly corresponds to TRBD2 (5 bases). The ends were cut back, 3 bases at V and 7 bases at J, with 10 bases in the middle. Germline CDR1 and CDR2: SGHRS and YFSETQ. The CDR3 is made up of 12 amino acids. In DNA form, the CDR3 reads TGCGCCAGCAGCTACTCCCGGGGGACCCAGTACTTC. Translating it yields CASSYSRGTQYF.

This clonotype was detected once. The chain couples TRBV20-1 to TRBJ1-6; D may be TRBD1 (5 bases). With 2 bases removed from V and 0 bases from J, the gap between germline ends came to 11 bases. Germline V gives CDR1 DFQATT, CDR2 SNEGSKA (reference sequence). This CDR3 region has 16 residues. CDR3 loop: CSARNTGSSYNSPLHF. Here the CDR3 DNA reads TGCAGTGCTAGAAATACAGGCAGCTCCTATAATTCACCCCTCCACTTT.

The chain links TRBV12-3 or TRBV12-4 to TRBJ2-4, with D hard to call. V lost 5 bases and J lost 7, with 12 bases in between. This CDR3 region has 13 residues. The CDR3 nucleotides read TGTGCCAGCAGTCCCTTGTTGGGGAACATTCAGTACTTC. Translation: CASSPLLGNIQYF.

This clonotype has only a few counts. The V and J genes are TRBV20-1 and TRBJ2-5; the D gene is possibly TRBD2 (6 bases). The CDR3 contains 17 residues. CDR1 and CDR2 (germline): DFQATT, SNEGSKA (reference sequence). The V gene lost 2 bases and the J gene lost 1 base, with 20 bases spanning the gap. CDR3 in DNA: TGCAGTGCTAGAATTTTGTCAAGCGGGTCAACCCAAGAGACCCAGTACTTC. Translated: CSARILSSGSTQETQYF.

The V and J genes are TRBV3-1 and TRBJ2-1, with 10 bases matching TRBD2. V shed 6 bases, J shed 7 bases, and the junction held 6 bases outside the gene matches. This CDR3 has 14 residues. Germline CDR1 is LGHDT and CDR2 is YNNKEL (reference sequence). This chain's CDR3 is CASRRSGGMNEQFF. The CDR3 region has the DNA TGTGCCAGCAGACGTAGCGGGGGGATGAATGAGCAGTTCTTC.

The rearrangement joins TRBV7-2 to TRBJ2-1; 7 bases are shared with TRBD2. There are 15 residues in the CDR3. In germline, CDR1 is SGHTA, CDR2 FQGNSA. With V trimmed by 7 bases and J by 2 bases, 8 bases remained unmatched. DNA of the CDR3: TGTGCCAGCACCCTAGAACGGGGGGCCTACAATGAGCAGTTCTTC. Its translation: CASTLERGAYNEQFF. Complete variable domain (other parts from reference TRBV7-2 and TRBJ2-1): GAGVSQSPSNKVTEKGKDVELRCDPISGHTALYWYRQSLGQGLEFLIYFQGNSAPDKSGLPSDRFSAERTGGSVSTLTIQRTQQEDSAVYLCASTLERGAYNEQFFGPGTRLTVL.

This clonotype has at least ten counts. The CDR3 reads CASSYAPDRDTQYF. DNA for the CDR3: TGTGCCAGCAGTTACGCCCCGGACAGGGATACGCAGTATTTT. The rearrangement joins TRBV6-6 to TRBJ2-3; TRBD1 matches at 7 bases. The CDR3 is 14 amino acids. CDR1 is MNHNY and CDR2 is SVGAGI in the germline V gene (reference sequence). V lost 2 bases, J lost 6 bases, and 5 bases stayed unmatched.

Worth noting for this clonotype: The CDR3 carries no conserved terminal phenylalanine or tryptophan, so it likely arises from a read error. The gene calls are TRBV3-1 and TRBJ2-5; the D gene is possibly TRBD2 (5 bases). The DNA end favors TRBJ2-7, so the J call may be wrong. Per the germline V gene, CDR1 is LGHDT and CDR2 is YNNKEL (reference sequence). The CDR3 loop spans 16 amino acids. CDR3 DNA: TGTGCCAGTAGCCAAGATGTCGAGGGCCTCTCCTACGAGCAGTACTCC. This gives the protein CASSQDVEGLSYEQYS.

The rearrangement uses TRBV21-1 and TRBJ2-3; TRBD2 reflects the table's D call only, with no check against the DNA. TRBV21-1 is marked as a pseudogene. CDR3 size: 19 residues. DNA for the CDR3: TGTGCCAGGGGCCTCCTGGTAGCGGGGAGCCTGATTAGCACAGATACGCAGTATTTT. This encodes CARGLLVAGSLISTDTQYF.

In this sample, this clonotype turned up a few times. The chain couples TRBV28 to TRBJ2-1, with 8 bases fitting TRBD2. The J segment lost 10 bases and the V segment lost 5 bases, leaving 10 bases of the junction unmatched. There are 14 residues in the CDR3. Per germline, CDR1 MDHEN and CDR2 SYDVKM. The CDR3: CASSPLRTSQEQFF. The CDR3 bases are TGTGCCAGCAGTCCACTGAGGACTAGCCAAGAGCAGTTCTTC.

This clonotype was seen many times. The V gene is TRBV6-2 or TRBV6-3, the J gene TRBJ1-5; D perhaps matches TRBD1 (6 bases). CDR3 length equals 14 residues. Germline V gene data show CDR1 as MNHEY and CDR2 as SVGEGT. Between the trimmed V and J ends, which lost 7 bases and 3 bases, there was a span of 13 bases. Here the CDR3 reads CASNRQVTNQPQHF. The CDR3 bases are TGTGCCAGCAATCGACAGGTGACCAATCAGCCCCAGCATTTT.

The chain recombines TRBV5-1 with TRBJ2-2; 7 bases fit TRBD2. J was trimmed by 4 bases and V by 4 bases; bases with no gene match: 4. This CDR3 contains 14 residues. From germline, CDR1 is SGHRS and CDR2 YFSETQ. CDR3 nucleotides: TGCGCCAGCAGCCTGGGAGGGGTCACCGGGGAGCTGTTTTTT. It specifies CASSLGGVTGELFF.

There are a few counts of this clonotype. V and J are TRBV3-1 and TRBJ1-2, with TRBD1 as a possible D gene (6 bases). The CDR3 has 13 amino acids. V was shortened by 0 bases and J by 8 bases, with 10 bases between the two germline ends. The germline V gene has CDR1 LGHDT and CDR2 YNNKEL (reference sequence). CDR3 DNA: TGTGCCAGCAGCCAAGAGGGGGCTTTGGGCTACACCTTC. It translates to CASSQEGALGYTF.

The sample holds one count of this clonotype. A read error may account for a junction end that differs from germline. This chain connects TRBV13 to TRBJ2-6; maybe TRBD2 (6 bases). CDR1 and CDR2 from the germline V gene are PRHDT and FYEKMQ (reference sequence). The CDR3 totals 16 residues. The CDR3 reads CAGSLRRGPGANVLTF. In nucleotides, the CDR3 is TGTGCCGGCAGCCTTCGGAGGGGCCCTGGGGCCAACGTCCTGACTTTC. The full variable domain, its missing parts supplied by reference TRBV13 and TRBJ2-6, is AAGVIQSPRHLIKEKRETATLKCYPIPRHDTVYWYQQGPGQDPQFLISFYEKMQSDKGSIPDRFSAQQFSDYHSELNMSSLELGDSALYFCAGSLRRGPGANVLTFGAGSRLTVL.

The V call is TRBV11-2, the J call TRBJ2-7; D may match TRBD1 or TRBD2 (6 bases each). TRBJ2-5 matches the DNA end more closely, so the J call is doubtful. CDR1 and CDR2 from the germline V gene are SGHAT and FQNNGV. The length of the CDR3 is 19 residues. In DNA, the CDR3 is TGTGCCAGCAGCTTAGTGGGCACCGGGGGCGAGGGGTACCAAGAGACCCAGTACTTC. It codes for CASSLVGTGGEGYQETQYF.

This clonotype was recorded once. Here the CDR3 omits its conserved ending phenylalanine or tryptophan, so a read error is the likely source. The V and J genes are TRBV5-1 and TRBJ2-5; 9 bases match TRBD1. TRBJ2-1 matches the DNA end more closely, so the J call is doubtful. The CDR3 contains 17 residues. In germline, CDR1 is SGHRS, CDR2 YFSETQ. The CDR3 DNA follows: TGCGCCAGCAGCGCATACCGCCGGGACAGGGCGGGGAATGAGCAGTTCCTC. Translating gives CASSAYRRDRAGNEQFL.

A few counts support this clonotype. DNA for the CDR3: TGCGCCAGCAGCCAGCTACAGGGCTCTGGGGCCAACGTCCTGACTTTC. This gives the protein CASSQLQGSGANVLTF. The chain recombines TRBV4-1 with TRBJ2-6; tentative D call: TRBD1 (6 bases). V lost 3 bases and J lost 0, with 9 bases in between. The V gene's germline CDR1 is MGHRA and CDR2 YSYEKL. CDR3 length equals 16 residues.

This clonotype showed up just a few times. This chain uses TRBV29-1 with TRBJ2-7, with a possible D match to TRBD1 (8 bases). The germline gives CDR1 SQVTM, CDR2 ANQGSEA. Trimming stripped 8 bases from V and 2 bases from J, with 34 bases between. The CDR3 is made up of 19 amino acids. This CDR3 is CSSLVPATGVGGGPYEQYF. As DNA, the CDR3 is TGCAGCTCCTTGGTCCCGGCGACAGGGGTGGGGGGGGGCCCCTACGAGCAGTACTTC.

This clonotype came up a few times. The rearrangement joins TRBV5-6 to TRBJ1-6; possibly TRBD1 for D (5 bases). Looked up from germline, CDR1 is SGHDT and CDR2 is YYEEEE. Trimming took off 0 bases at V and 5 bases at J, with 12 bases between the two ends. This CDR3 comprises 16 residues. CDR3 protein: CASSLAGRYDNSPLHF. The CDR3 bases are TGTGCCAGCAGCTTGGCGGGGCGGTACGATAATTCACCCCTCCACTTT.

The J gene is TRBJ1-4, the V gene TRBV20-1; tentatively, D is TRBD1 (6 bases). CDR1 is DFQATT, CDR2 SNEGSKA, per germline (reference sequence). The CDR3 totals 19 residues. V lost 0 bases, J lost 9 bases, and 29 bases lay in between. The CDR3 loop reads CSARDRDPRDRTEGQKLFF. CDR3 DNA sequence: TGCAGTGCTAGAGATAGGGACCCCCGAGACAGGACCGAAGGCCAAAAACTGTTTTTT.

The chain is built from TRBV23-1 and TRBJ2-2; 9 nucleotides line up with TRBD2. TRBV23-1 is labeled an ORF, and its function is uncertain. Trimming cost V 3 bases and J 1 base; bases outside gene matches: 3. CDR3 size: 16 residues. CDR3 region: CASSHQRGENTGELFF. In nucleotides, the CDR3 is TGCGCCAGCAGTCACCAGCGGGGGGAGAACACCGGGGAGCTGTTTTTT.

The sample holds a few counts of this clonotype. CDR3 residues: CSANLLAGGISSYNEQFF. The DNA of the CDR3 is TGCAGTGCTAATCTCCTAGCGGGGGGAATAAGCTCCTACAATGAGCAGTTCTTC. The V call is TRBV20-1, the J call TRBJ2-1; 11 bases are shared with TRBD2. Germline V gene sequence: CDR1 DFQATT, CDR2 SNEGSKA (reference sequence). The CDR3 has 18 amino acids. V was pared by 4 bases and J by 0 bases, with 11 bases of the junction left unmatched.

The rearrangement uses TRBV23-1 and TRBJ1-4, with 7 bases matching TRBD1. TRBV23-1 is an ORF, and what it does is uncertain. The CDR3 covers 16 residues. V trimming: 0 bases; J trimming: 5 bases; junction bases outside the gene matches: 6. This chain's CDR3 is CASSQSYPGGNEKLFF. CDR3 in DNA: TGCGCCAGCAGTCAATCCTACCCAGGGGGAAATGAAAAACTGTTTTTT.

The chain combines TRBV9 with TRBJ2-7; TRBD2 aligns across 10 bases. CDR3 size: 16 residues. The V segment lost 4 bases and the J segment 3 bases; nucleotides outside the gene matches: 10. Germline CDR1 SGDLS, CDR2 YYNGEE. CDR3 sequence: CASSLEASGGFYEQYF. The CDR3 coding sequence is TGTGCCAGCAGCCTAGAGGCTAGCGGGGGTTTCTACGAGCAGTACTTC. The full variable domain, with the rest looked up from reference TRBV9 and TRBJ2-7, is DSGVTQTPKHLITATGQRVTLRCSPRSGDLSVYWYQQSLDQGLQFLIQYYNGEERAKGNILERFSAQQFPDLHSELNLSSLELGDSALYFCASSLEASGGFYEQYFGPGTRLTVT.

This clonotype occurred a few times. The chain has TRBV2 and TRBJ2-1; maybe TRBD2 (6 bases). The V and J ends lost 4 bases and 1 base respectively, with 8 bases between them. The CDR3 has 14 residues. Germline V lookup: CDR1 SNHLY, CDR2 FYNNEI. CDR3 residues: CASSVEGSYNEQFF. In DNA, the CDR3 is TGTGCCAGCAGTGTGGAGGGGTCCTACAATGAGCAGTTCTTC.